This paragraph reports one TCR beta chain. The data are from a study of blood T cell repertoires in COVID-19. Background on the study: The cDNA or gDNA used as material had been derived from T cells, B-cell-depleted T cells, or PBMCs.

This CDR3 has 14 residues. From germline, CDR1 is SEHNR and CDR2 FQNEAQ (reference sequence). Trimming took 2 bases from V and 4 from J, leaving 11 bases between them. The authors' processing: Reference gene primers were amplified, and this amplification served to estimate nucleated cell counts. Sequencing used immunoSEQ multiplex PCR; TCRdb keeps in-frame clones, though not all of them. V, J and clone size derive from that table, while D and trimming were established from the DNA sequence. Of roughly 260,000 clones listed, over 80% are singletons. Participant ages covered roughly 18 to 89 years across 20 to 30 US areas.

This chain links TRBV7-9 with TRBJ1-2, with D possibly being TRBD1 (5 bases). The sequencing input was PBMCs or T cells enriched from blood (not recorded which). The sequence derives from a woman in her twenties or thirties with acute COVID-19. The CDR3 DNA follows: TGTGCCAGCAGCTTACCTATGACAGTCTATGGCTACACCTTC. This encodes CASSLPMTVYGYTF.